This T cell receptor (beta chain) was sequenced during a study of blood T cell repertoires in COVID-19. The wider study: Samples came from the United States, Italy and Spain, spanning acute and convalescent COVID-19.

Original processing notes: The assay estimated nucleated cells by amplifying reference gene primers. Produced via immunoSEQ multiplex PCR; TCRdb's table is partial and in-frame only. The V and J calls and the clone size are those of that table, but D and trimming were determined from the DNA. The table has tens of thousands of clones, 75% to 90% seen once. Sample: peripheral blood. This receptor was taken from a woman older than 75 with active or convalescent COVID-19.

In DNA form, the CDR3 reads TGTGCCAGCTCACCCCGACAGGGGGCGAATGAAAAACTGTTTTTT. This gives the protein CASSPRQGANEKLFF. The chain couples TRBV18 to TRBJ1-4, with TRBD1 identical over 10 bases. In germline, CDR1 is KGHSH, CDR2 LQKENI. With 3 bases clipped from V and 5 bases from J, the junction kept 3 bases outside the gene matches. The CDR3 spans 15 residues.